A selection of T cell receptor beta chains follows, all from one sample in a study of cytomegalovirus exposure and HLA in healthy donors. The assay was immunoSEQ multiplex PCR, and TCRdb's table has in-frame clones only and misses some. The repertoire consists of 150,000 to 200,000 clones, with roughly 80% occurring once and the leading ten covering roughly 4.5%. The sample was PBMCs. These TCRs come from a woman aged 45-60 years in good health and CMV-seropositive. Both conserved end residues are part of each CDR3. The D gene is left open where the match is weak. Clone size appears in some rows only: once, few, many, or a class for an expanded clone.

v_call	clone_size	d_call	j_call	cdr3_aa	cdr3_nt
TRBV5-1	once	TRBD1	TRBJ2-7	CASSSGQGIYEQYF	TGCGCCAGCAGCTCGGGACAGGGTATCTACGAGCAGTACTTC
TRBV9	few	.	TRBJ2-2	CASSVDFATGELFF	TGTGCCAGCAGCGTAGATTTTGCGACCGGGGAGCTGTTTTTT
TRBV10-3	.	TRBD2	TRBJ2-1	CAISLIAGEGNEQFF	TGTGCCATCTCCCTTATAGCGGGAGAGGGGAATGAGCAGTTCTTC
TRBV7-3	.	.	TRBJ2-4	CASSPTGELAKNIQYF	TGTGCCAGCAGCCCTACAGGCGAACTAGCCAAAAACATTCAGTACTTC
TRBV6-6	.	.	TRBJ2-1	CASSYPPDEQFF	TGTGCCAGCAGTTACCCTCCCGATGAGCAGTTCTTC
TRBV5-6	.	.	TRBJ2-7	CASSLAMAGKSPYEQYF	TGTGCCAGCAGCTTGGCCATGGCGGGCAAGAGCCCCTACGAGCAGTACTTC
TRBV27	.	.	TRBJ2-1	CASSKDTGISYNEQFF	TGTGCCAGCAGTAAGGATACAGGGATCTCCTACAATGAGCAGTTCTTC
TRBV13	.	.	TRBJ2-3	CASSFSGARNTQYF	TGTGCCAGCAGCTTCTCCGGTGCGCGGAATACGCAGTATTTT
TRBV7-2	.	TRBD2	TRBJ2-7	CASSLVAGESYEQYF	TGTGCCAGCAGCTTAGTCGCGGGAGAATCCTACGAGCAGTACTTC
TRBV7-8	.	TRBD1	TRBJ2-1	CASSLDRYNEQFF	TGTGCCAGCAGCCTGGACAGGTACAATGAGCAGTTCTTC
TRBV5-4	.	TRBD2	TRBJ2-7	CASSHGLAGGPSREQYF	TGTGCCAGCAGCCACGGACTAGCGGGAGGGCCGAGTCGCGAGCAGTACTTC
TRBV27	once	.	TRBJ2-6	CASSPSRPASGANVLTF	TGTGCCAGCAGTCCGTCCAGGCCGGCCTCTGGGGCCAACGTCCTGACTTTC
TRBV6-5	.	.	TRBJ2-1	CASRAASNQGGEQFF	TGTGCCAGCAGGGCGGCCTCCAACCAGGGAGGTGAGCAGTTCTTC
TRBV19	.	.	TRBJ1-1	CASSIPQGKAEAFF	TGTGCCAGTAGTATCCCCCAGGGGAAGGCTGAAGCTTTCTTT
TRBV14	.	.	TRBJ2-7	CASSVRAGTYEQYF	TGTGCCAGCAGCGTTAGGGCGGGGACCTACGAGCAGTACTTC
TRBV28	.	.	TRBJ1-1	CASSFETEAFF	TGTGCCAGCAGTTTTGAGACTGAAGCTTTCTTT
TRBV7-8	.	TRBD1	TRBJ1-2	CASSPPGTGSFTGYGYTF	TGTGCCAGCAGCCCCCCCGGGACAGGCTCTTTTACTGGCTATGGCTACACCTTC
TRBV7-6	.	TRBD1	TRBJ1-3	CASSLGTAGNTIYF	TGTGCCAGCAGCCTCGGGACAGCTGGAAACACCATATATTTT
TRBV7-3	once	.	TRBJ2-1	CASSLTFGGSYNEQFF	TGTGCCAGCAGCTTAACGTTTGGCGGATCCTACAATGAGCAGTTCTTC
TRBV7-3	.	.	TRBJ1-2	CASSSGARAEGYTF	TGTGCCAGCAGCTCAGGGGCCAGGGCAGAGGGCTACACCTTC
TRBV7-2	once	TRBD2	TRBJ2-4	CASSYRRGAEAKNIQYF	TGTGCCAGCAGCTACCGGCGGGGGGCGGAGGCCAAAAACATTCAGTACTTC
TRBV7-7	.	TRBD1	TRBJ2-1	CASSQGQGASNEQFF	TGTGCTAGCAGCCAAGGACAGGGGGCGAGCAATGAGCAGTTCTTC
TRBV7-2	.	TRBD2	TRBJ2-7	CASSPLGGGEQYF	TGTGCCAGCAGCCCACTTGGGGGGGGCGAGCAGTACTTC
TRBV6-1	once	.	TRBJ1-5	CASSEARVGMNQPQHF	TGTGCCAGCAGTGAAGCGCGAGTCGGGATGAATCAGCCCCAGCATTTT
TRBV28	.	TRBD1	TRBJ1-1	CASSPYFGTGNTEAFF	TGTGCCAGCAGTCCCTATTTCGGGACAGGGAACACTGAAGCTTTCTTT
TRBV9	.	TRBD1	TRBJ2-7	CASSAGQGGLYEQYF	TGTGCCAGCAGCGCGGGACAGGGAGGACTATACGAGCAGTACTTC
TRBV28	.	.	TRBJ1-5	CASSDQGGGIQPQHF	TGTGCCAGCAGTGACCAGGGTGGAGGGATCCAGCCCCAGCATTTT
TRBV2	.	.	TRBJ1-5	CASRMTGQGIQPQHF	TGTGCCAGCAGGATGACTGGGCAGGGTATTCAGCCCCAGCATTTT
TRBV7-2	.	.	TRBJ1-3	CASSLGRGNTIYF	TGTGCCAGCAGCTTAGGGAGGGGAAACACCATATATTTT
TRBV9	.	TRBD1	TRBJ2-6	CASSADRVPGANVLTF	TGTGCCAGCAGCGCGGACAGGGTCCCGGGGGCCAACGTCCTGACTTTC
TRBV10-1	.	TRBD1	TRBJ1-1	CASSLTGGNTEAFF	TGCGCCAGCAGCCTGACAGGGGGGAACACTGAAGCTTTCTTT
TRBV5-8	.	.	TRBJ1-2	CAFKSGGDTYGYTF	TGTGCCTTTAAAAGCGGAGGGGATACTTATGGCTACACCTTC
TRBV7-2	.	.	TRBJ1-2	CASSFDTYGYTF	TGTGCCAGCAGCTTTGACACCTATGGCTACACCTTC
TRBV14	.	TRBD1	TRBJ1-6	CASSQERDRDNSPLHF	TGTGCCAGCAGCCAAGAAAGGGACAGGGATAATTCACCCCTCCACTTT
TRBV21-1	.	.	TRBJ2-7	CASSNSRTGVVDEQYF	TGTGCCAGCAGCAATTCGAGGACAGGGGTGGTCGACGAGCAGTACTTC
TRBV6-5	few	.	TRBJ2-2	CASSGSVWTGELFF	TGTGCCAGCAGCGGGTCGGTTTGGACCGGGGAGCTGTTTTTT
TRBV27	.	.	TRBJ1-1	CASRTVLDTEAFF	TGTGCCAGCAGGACAGTTTTGGATACTGAAGCTTTCTTT
TRBV19	.	.	TRBJ1-2	CASHTPSGYTF	TGTGCCAGTCATACTCCGTCTGGCTACACCTTC
TRBV9	few	.	TRBJ2-1	CASSVSGIYNEQFF	TGTGCCAGCAGCGTATCCGGGATTTACAATGAGCAGTTCTTC
TRBV7-2	once	TRBD2	TRBJ2-7	CASSHFGAGGPYEQYF	TGTGCCAGCAGCCATTTCGGGGCGGGAGGGCCGTACGAGCAGTACTTC
TRBV29-1	.	TRBD2	TRBJ2-5	CSIRTSGIGETQYF	TGCAGCATCCGGACTAGCGGGATCGGGGAGACCCAGTACTTC
TRBV5-1	.	.	TRBJ1-1	CASSLVPGMNTEAFF	TGCGCCAGCAGCTTGGTGCCAGGGATGAACACTGAAGCTTTCTTT
TRBV4-3	many	TRBD1	TRBJ2-7	CASSPRQGMKGYEQYF	TGCGCCAGCAGCCCCCGACAGGGTATGAAGGGCTACGAGCAGTACTTC
TRBV19	.	TRBD2	TRBJ2-1	CASSILAGSRGEQFF	TGTGCCAGTAGTATTCTAGCGGGATCTCGGGGTGAGCAGTTCTTC
TRBV6-6	.	TRBD1	TRBJ2-3	CATRRGNTDTQYF	TGTGCCACCCGCAGGGGGAACACAGATACGCAGTATTTT